This T cell receptor beta chain originates from a study of blood T cell repertoires in COVID-19. Across the whole study: T cells, B-cell-depleted T cells, or PBMCs provided the cDNA or gDNA that served as material.

The cohort comprised adults aged 18 to 89 years residing in approximately 22 US areas. Original analysis: Amplification of reference gene primers provided the estimated nucleated cell counts. The method was immunoSEQ multiplex PCR; TCRdb's version includes in-frame clones alone and lacks a portion of them. V and J calls and clone size are copied from that table; D and trimming were computed from the DNA. This table holds about 180,000 clones, roughly 88% found once. This TCR was recovered from a woman in her twenties or thirties who had recovered from COVID-19. The sequenced sample was PBMCs or T cells enriched from blood (not recorded which).

Written as DNA, the CDR3 is TGTGCCAGCAGTGGGACTAGCGGGAGGAACAATGAGCAGTTCTTC. This encodes CASSGTSGRNNEQFF. V gene TRBV2 combines with J gene TRBJ2-1, with 14 nucleotides matching TRBD2. CDR3 length: 15 residues. V shed 4 bases, J shed 5 bases, and the junction held 1 base outside the gene matches. CDR1 is SNHLY and CDR2 is FYNNEI in the germline V gene.